This T cell receptor (beta chain) was documented in a study of PD-1 blockade in classical Hodgkin lymphoma. Study-wide points: Newly diagnosed patients were reported to start with lower TCR diversity than healthy donors.

Sequenced by immunoSEQ multiplex PCR; TCRdb stores in-frame clones only, minus some. The profile shows tens of thousands of clones, around nine tenths of them singletons. Described time point: cycle 4 day 1 (C4D1), after five to seven weeks of nivolumab. Every single patient, without exception, relapsed after autologous stem cell transplantation, and brentuximab vedotin exposure varied. Details on this clone: Its antigen is unidentified.

Trimming took 6 bases from V and 2 from J; bases not matched to a gene: 4. This CDR3 contains 15 residues. Germline values: CDR1 MNHEY, CDR2 SMNVEV (reference sequence). The chain is built from TRBV27 and TRBJ1-1; 12 positions match TRBD1. This clonotype was sampled from a human donor with classical Hodgkin lymphoma. The sample here was peripheral blood mononuclear cells (PBMCs), taken before the fourth cycle of nivolumab. The DNA for the CDR3 is TGTGCCAGCAGCTTGGGGACAGGGGGCAACACTGAAGCTTTCTTT. Translated: CASSLGTGGNTEAFF.